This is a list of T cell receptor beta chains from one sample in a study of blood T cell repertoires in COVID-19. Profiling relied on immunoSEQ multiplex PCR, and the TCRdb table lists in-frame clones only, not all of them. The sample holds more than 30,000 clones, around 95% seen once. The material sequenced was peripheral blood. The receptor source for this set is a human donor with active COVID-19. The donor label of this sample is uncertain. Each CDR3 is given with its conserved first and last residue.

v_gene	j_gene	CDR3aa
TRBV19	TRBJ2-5	CASSTGETQYF
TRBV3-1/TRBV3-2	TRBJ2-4	CASSQTGVAKNIQYF
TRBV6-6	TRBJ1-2	CASSRGQVEGYTF
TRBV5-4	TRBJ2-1	CASSLEQGSYNEQFF
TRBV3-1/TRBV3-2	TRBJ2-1	CASSQDYYQQFF
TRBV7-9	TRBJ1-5	CASSEQGLRQPQHF
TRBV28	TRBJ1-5	CASRPLGTSNQPQHF
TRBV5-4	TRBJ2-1	CASSPRDRDNEQFF
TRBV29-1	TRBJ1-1	CSVESWTGRTEAFF
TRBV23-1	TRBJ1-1	CASSIPERSEAFF
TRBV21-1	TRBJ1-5	CASSNHALKNQPQHF
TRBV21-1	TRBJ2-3	CASSSAGGLTDTQYF
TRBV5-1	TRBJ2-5	CASSLGGGETQYF
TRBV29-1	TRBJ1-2	CSVEVRLAGYGYTF
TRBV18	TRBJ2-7	CASSPRPGLAGGPYEQYF
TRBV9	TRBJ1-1	CASSAMAGAGTEAFF
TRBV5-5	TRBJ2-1	CASSHGAYNEQFF
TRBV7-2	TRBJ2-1	CASSLARSNEQFF
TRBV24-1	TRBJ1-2	CATSDSLYGYTF
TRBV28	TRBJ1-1	CASSLRPGGTEAFF
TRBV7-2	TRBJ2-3	CASSLAQGIGTDTQYF
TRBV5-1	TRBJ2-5	CASRRRAGETQYF
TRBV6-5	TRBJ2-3	CASRTGQGGDTQYF
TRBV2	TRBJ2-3	CASRKGQGMSPDTQYF
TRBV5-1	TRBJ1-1	CASSLGVGGNTEAFF
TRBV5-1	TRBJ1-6	CASSLGLRERSPLHF
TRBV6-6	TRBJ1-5	CASAPLARDRNQPQHF
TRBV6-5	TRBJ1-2	CASSMHRGEGYTF
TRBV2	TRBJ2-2	CAGGGTSGTTGELFF
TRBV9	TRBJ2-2	CASSVAVAGVRNTGELFF
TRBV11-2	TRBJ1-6	CASSLVGRAGNLLSPLHF
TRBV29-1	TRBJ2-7	CSVEGTSGSYEQYF
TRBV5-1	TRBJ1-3	CASSSDRGLPNTIYF
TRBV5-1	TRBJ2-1	CASSLAGQRGAPGEQFF
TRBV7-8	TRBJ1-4	CASSRGPGNEKLFF
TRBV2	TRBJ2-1	CASSEFGTGGYNEQFF
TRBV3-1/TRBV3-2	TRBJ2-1	CASSQEGSGGLFF
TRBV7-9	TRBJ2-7	CASSLRTGYEQYF
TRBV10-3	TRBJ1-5	CAISAQGDQPQHF
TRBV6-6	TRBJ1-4	CASSYASNEKLFF
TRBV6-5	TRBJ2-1	CASSTGGSYNEQFF
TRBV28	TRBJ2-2	CATLAGGDTGELFF
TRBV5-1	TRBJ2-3	CASSPQVGTGGADTQYF
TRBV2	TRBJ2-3	CASNRLDGSTDTQYF
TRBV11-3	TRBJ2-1	CASSQPAGGTYNEQFF
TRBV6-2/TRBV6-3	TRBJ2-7	CASSPAVPRGYEQYF
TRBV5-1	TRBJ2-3	CASSPAGATSTDTQYF
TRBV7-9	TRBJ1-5	CASSLSTGDQPQHF
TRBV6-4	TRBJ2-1	CASSGIGGQTYNEQFF
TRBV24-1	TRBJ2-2	CATKGGGQNTGELFF